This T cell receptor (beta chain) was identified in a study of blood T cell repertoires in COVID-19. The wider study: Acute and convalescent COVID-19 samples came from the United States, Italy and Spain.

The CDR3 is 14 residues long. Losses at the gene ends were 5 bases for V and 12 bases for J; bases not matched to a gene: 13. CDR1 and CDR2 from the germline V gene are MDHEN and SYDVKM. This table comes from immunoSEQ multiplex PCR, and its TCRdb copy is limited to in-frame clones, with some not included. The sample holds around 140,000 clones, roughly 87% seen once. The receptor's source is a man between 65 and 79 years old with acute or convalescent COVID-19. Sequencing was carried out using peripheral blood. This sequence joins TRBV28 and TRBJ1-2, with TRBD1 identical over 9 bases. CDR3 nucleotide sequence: TGTGCCAGCAGTCTACCGGGACAGGGATTAAAGGACACCTTC. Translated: CASSLPGQGLKDTF.